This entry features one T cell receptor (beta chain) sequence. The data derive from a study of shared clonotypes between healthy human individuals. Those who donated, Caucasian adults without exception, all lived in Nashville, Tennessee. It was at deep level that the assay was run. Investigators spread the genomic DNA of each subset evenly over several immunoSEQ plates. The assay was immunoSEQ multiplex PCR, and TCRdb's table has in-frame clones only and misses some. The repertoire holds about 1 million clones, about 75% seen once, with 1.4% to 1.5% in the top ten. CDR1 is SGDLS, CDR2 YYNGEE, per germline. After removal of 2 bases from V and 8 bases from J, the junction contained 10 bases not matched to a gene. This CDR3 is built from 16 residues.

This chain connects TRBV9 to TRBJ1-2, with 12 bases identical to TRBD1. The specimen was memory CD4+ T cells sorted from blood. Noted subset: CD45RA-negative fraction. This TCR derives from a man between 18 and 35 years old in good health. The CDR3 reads CASSVTGTGGAKGYTF. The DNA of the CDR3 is TGTGCCAGCAGCGTTACGGGGACAGGGGGCGCGAAAGGCTACACCTTC.